A selection of T cell receptor beta chains follows, all from one sample in a study of cytomegalovirus exposure and HLA in healthy donors. Libraries were prepared by immunoSEQ multiplex PCR; TCRdb keeps only in-frame clonotypes and omits some of them. The sample lists under 250,000 clones, about 85% occurring once. Material: PBMCs. Source of these receptors: a human donor in good health. Both conserved end residues are part of each CDR3. Fields, in order: clone size, V gene, D gene, J gene, CDR3 protein. The D gene is left open where the match is weak. Rows give clone size only sometimes, using once, few, many, or a class for an expanded clone.

.	TRBV29-1	.	TRBJ2-7	CSVERTGEQYF
.	TRBV4-1	TRBD2	TRBJ2-1	CASSHRAQGLAGGRDYNEQFF
.	TRBV30	.	TRBJ1-5	CAWSASDNQPQHF
.	TRBV15	TRBD2	TRBJ2-3	CATRTSGSGDTQYF
.	TRBV20-1	.	TRBJ2-3	CSASGVDTQYF
.	TRBV5-1	TRBD2	TRBJ2-1	CASSLLGLAGASDEQFF
.	TRBV2	.	.	CASSAQGPTYEQYF
.	TRBV7-2	.	TRBJ2-7	CASSAAQGEQYF
.	TRBV18	TRBD2	TRBJ2-3	CASSRLADPTDTQYF
few	TRBV7-3	.	TRBJ2-5	CASSLNMKETQYF
few	TRBV10-3	.	TRBJ2-2	CAITPTSSGELFF
.	TRBV28	TRBD1	TRBJ2-7	CASSLQGTGAHEQYF
.	TRBV9	TRBD1	TRBJ1-3	CASSPLGTAGNTIYF
few	TRBV7-9	.	TRBJ2-7	CASSSGNSYEQYF
few	TRBV5-5	.	TRBJ2-7	CASSVQGHEQYF
.	TRBV9	.	TRBJ2-3	CASSVDQQATDTQYF
few	TRBV10-3	TRBD2	TRBJ2-7	CAISVGGTPYEQYF
.	TRBV29-1	.	TRBJ2-2	CSAKPRGNSNTGELFF
.	TRBV25-1	TRBD2	TRBJ2-1	CASSAAGGPNEQFF
once	TRBV10-3	TRBD2	TRBJ2-2	CAIRRPGASGSNTGELFF
.	TRBV6-5	.	TRBJ1-2	CASSYSRQGHYGYTF
few	TRBV9	.	TRBJ2-7	CASSVGEGGTYEQYF
.	TRBV28	TRBD2	TRBJ2-7	CASSSGQGTSGSAEQYF
.	TRBV9	.	TRBJ2-5	CASSVGRAKETQYF
.	TRBV30	TRBD2	TRBJ2-7	CALVFSGFYEQYF
once	TRBV13	.	TRBJ2-3	CASSFGTSPSTDTQYF
.	TRBV28	TRBD1	TRBJ2-7	CASSRTGAYSSYEQYF
.	TRBV6-5	.	TRBJ1-1	CASSSRGNTEAFF
once	TRBV7-6	.	TRBJ2-7	CASSLMAGTYEQYF
.	TRBV19	TRBD2	TRBJ2-2	CASSIAGGRSAGELFF
.	TRBV28	TRBD1	TRBJ1-4	CASSSGQGNNEKLFF
.	TRBV6-6	.	TRBJ2-7	CASSGPNLSSYEQYF
once	TRBV10-3	.	TRBJ2-5	CAISGAGEQETQYF
.	TRBV6-6	.	TRBJ1-2	CASSTPSGIGYGYTF
.	TRBV7-3	.	TRBJ1-2	CASSADSNYGYTF
few	TRBV4-3	TRBD2	TRBJ2-1	CASSQDVAASGYNEQFF
.	TRBV7-2	TRBD1	TRBJ1-4	CASSFRDSDEKLFF
.	TRBV21-1	.	TRBJ1-2	CASSKGIRDKGYTF
few	TRBV7-9	TRBD2	TRBJ2-7	CSSSSTTSGNSYEQYF
.	TRBV20-1	.	TRBJ1-2	CSASDGYTF
.	TRBV18	.	TRBJ1-1	CASSQNEGTMNTEAFF
.	TRBV7-9	.	TRBJ2-1	CASSFWENNEQFF
.	TRBV2	.	TRBJ2-5	CASKTQGAETQYF
.	TRBV29-1	TRBD1	TRBJ2-7	CSVMTGGRDEQYF
.	TRBV2	.	TRBJ1-5	CASRKERGYSQPQHF
.	TRBV7-9	TRBD2	TRBJ2-5	CASSLTELAEARGETQYF
.	TRBV9	TRBD1	TRBJ1-4	CASSASVEGANEKLFF
once	TRBV19	.	TRBJ1-5	CASQGRRNQPQHF